The rows below give T cell receptor beta chains drawn from one sample of a study of cytomegalovirus exposure and HLA in healthy donors. Assay used: immunoSEQ multiplex PCR; TCRdb lists only in-frame clones, some missing. The sample consists of about 83,000 clones, approximately 96% of them appearing once. The sequenced material came from PBMCs. Receptor source: a woman between 18 and 29 years old in good health and CMV-seronegative. CDR3s include the opening cysteine and the closing phenylalanine or tryptophan. D genes are given only for firm matches. For some rows the clone size is stated as once, few or many, or as a class when expanded; others skip it.

clone_size: -
v_call: TRBV7-9
cdr3_length: 17
j_call: TRBJ1-1
d_call: -
cdr3_nt: TGTGCCAGCAGTCCCAGGATTACAGGGAATCGTCGGACTGAAGCTTTCTTT
cdr3_aa: CASSPRITGNRRTEAFF

clone_size: -
v_call: TRBV7-2
cdr3_length: 15
j_call: TRBJ2-2
d_call: -
cdr3_nt: TGTGCCAGCAGCTTAGTACGGGGTGCCTCCGGGGAGCTGTTTTTT
cdr3_aa: CASSLVRGASGELFF

clone_size: -
v_call: TRBV4-1
cdr3_length: 14
j_call: TRBJ1-5
d_call: -
cdr3_nt: TGCGCCAGCAGCCAAGACGGAGTGAATCAGCCCCAGCATTTT
cdr3_aa: CASSQDGVNQPQHF

clone_size: -
v_call: TRBV14
cdr3_length: 13
j_call: TRBJ2-2
d_call: -
cdr3_nt: TGTGCCAGCAGCTCCTGGTTGCGTGGGGAGCTGTTTTTT
cdr3_aa: CASSSWLRGELFF

clone_size: -
v_call: TRBV1
cdr3_length: 18
j_call: TRBJ2-5
d_call: -
cdr3_nt: TGCACCAGCAGCCTCGTCTGGACTAGCGGGAGGTCCCAAGAGACCCAGTACTTC
cdr3_aa: CTSSLVWTSGRSQETQYF

clone_size: -
v_call: TRBV6-1
cdr3_length: 15
j_call: TRBJ2-4
d_call: -
cdr3_nt: TGTGCCAGCAGTGACCGTCTAGGCGCGGGGAACATTCAGTACTTC
cdr3_aa: CASSDRLGAGNIQYF

clone_size: -
v_call: TRBV28
cdr3_length: 15
j_call: TRBJ1-6
d_call: TRBD1
cdr3_nt: TGTGCCAGCAAGATAACAGGGGGCTCTAATTCACCCCTCCACTTT
cdr3_aa: CASKITGGSNSPLHF

clone_size: -
v_call: TRBV9
cdr3_length: 17
j_call: TRBJ2-2
d_call: -
cdr3_nt: TGTGCCAGCAGCTCGGACAGCATTTACGCGAACACCGGGGAGCTGTTTTTT
cdr3_aa: CASSSDSIYANTGELFF

clone_size: -
v_call: TRBV7-8
cdr3_length: 17
j_call: TRBJ1-1
d_call: TRBD1
cdr3_nt: TGTGCCAGCAGCCTACGTGGGGGACAGGGGCCGAACACTGAAGCTTTCTTT
cdr3_aa: CASSLRGGQGPNTEAFF

clone_size: -
v_call: TRBV11-3
cdr3_length: 16
j_call: TRBJ1-5
d_call: TRBD1
cdr3_nt: TGTGCCAGCAGCTTAGTAGGACAGGGGGTCAATCAGCCCCAGCATTTT
cdr3_aa: CASSLVGQGVNQPQHF

clone_size: once
v_call: TRBV13
cdr3_length: 16
j_call: TRBJ2-7
d_call: TRBD2
cdr3_nt: TGTGCCAGCAGCTTAATTGGAGGGCGGGGGGGATACGAGCAGTACTTC
cdr3_aa: CASSLIGGRGGYEQYF

clone_size: -
v_call: TRBV18
cdr3_length: 15
j_call: TRBJ1-5
d_call: TRBD1
cdr3_nt: TGTGCCAGCTCACCAGGGACAGGGACGGGGCAGCCCCAGCATTTT
cdr3_aa: CASSPGTGTGQPQHF

clone_size: -
v_call: TRBV7-6
cdr3_length: 15
j_call: TRBJ2-1
d_call: TRBD2
cdr3_nt: TGTGCCAGCAGCTCGGGACTAACGAACTACAATGAGCAGTTCTTC
cdr3_aa: CASSSGLTNYNEQFF

clone_size: -
v_call: TRBV2
cdr3_length: 17
j_call: TRBJ2-1
d_call: TRBD2
cdr3_nt: TGTGCCAGCAGTGAATACAGCGGGAGCGTCTCCTACAATGAGCAGTTCTTC
cdr3_aa: CASSEYSGSVSYNEQFF

clone_size: -
v_call: TRBV9
cdr3_length: 14
j_call: TRBJ2-1
d_call: -
cdr3_nt: TGTGCCAGCAGCGTAGAACCTCCAGGGAATGAGCAGTTCTTC
cdr3_aa: CASSVEPPGNEQFF

clone_size: -
v_call: TRBV5-1
cdr3_length: 14
j_call: TRBJ2-7
d_call: TRBD2
cdr3_nt: TGCGCCAGCAGCTCGACTAGCGGCTCCTACGAGCAGTACTTC
cdr3_aa: CASSSTSGSYEQYF

clone_size: -
v_call: TRBV9
cdr3_length: 22
j_call: TRBJ2-1
d_call: TRBD2
cdr3_nt: TGTGCCAGCAGCGTAGGGGGTCGGGGCAGCGGGAGGCCCAAGAGCTCCTACAATGAGCAGTTCTTC
cdr3_aa: CASSVGGRGSGRPKSSYNEQFF

clone_size: -
v_call: TRBV27
cdr3_length: 17
j_call: TRBJ2-1
d_call: TRBD1
cdr3_nt: TGTGCCACCAACCCCAGACAGGGCACGAGCTCCTACAATGAGCAGTTCTTC
cdr3_aa: CATNPRQGTSSYNEQFF

clone_size: once
v_call: TRBV6-1
cdr3_length: 14
j_call: TRBJ2-1
d_call: -
cdr3_nt: TGTGCCAGCAGACGGGAGCTCGCCTACAATGAGCAGTTCTTC
cdr3_aa: CASRRELAYNEQFF

clone_size: once
v_call: TRBV11-2
cdr3_length: 16
j_call: TRBJ2-7
d_call: -
cdr3_nt: TGTGCCAGCAGCTTAGCCGAACGGCAACCCATTACGGGGCAGTACTTC
cdr3_aa: CASSLAERQPITGQYF

clone_size: -
v_call: TRBV5-1
cdr3_length: 13
j_call: TRBJ2-5
d_call: TRBD1
cdr3_nt: TGCGCCAGCTTTCCGACAGGGTCAGAGACCCAGTACTTC
cdr3_aa: CASFPTGSETQYF

clone_size: once
v_call: TRBV27
cdr3_length: 16
j_call: TRBJ2-1
d_call: -
cdr3_nt: TGTGCCAGCAGTTTGGCGGGCCTAAGCTCCTACAATGAGCAGTTCTTC
cdr3_aa: CASSLAGLSSYNEQFF

clone_size: -
v_call: TRBV7-6
cdr3_length: 14
j_call: TRBJ1-2
d_call: TRBD1
cdr3_nt: TGTGCCAGCAGCCTGGGGGGACAGGGTGGACGATACACCTTC
cdr3_aa: CASSLGGQGGRYTF

clone_size: -
v_call: TRBV19
cdr3_length: 13
j_call: TRBJ1-1
d_call: -
cdr3_nt: TGTGCCAGTAGTCAACAGGAGAACACTGAAGCTTTCTTT
cdr3_aa: CASSQQENTEAFF

clone_size: -
v_call: TRBV18
cdr3_length: 13
j_call: TRBJ2-1
d_call: TRBD1
cdr3_nt: TGTGCCAGCTCACTGGACAGGGACAATGAGCAGTTCTTC
cdr3_aa: CASSLDRDNEQFF

clone_size: -
v_call: TRBV5-1
cdr3_length: 14
j_call: TRBJ2-7
d_call: TRBD2
cdr3_nt: TGCGCCAGCAGCTTGACTAGCGAGGTGTGGGAGCAGTACTTC
cdr3_aa: CASSLTSEVWEQYF

clone_size: -
v_call: TRBV6-5
cdr3_length: 15
j_call: TRBJ2-7
d_call: -
cdr3_nt: TGTGCCAGCAGTTACGCAGGGATTAGCTCCTACGAGCAGTACTTC
cdr3_aa: CASSYAGISSYEQYF